This T cell receptor (beta chain) emerged from a study of cytomegalovirus exposure and HLA in healthy donors. Study findings and constraints: As a later analysis showed, a missense DCLRE1C variant was linked to trimming of TCR beta V- and J-genes.

This CDR3 is built from 13 residues. Germline CDR1 reads MNHEY; CDR2 reads SVGAGI. The V end was cut by 7 bases, the J end by 1 base, with 10 bases between. Worth noting for this clone: Its antigen is undetermined.

PCR employed 60 Vbeta and 13 Jbeta primers. TCRdb keeps only in-frame clones here, not all; method: immunoSEQ multiplex PCR. Of 95,000 to 150,000 clones detected, around 78% appear once; the ten largest clones hold 3.6%. Each donor was nominally healthy when sampled (though unrecorded immune exposures were likely). The sample comprised PBMCs. V and J are TRBV6-5 and TRBJ1-1; D gene uncertain. The sequence was obtained from a man aged 35 to 55 in good health and CMV-seronegative. The CDR3 DNA sequence: TGTGCCAGCACTAAACCTGGGAACACTGAAGCTTTCTTT. Encoded protein: CASTKPGNTEAFF.